These 24 T cell receptor beta chains share one sample of origin, sequenced in a study of breast tumors, draining lymph nodes, adjacent tissues. Samples came from axillary lymph nodes draining the breast cancer. Each CDR3 protein is one row after TCRdb ran MiXCR on the multiplex PCR reads. The data show approximately 140,000 distinct CDR3 sequences, about 31% seen once. Material for sequencing was axillary lymph node tissue. These receptor sequences come from a female donor with breast cancer. Some clones in this sample may be carry-over from other donors' samples.

Regarding this clonotype: This CDR3 is missing its conserved last phenylalanine or tryptophan, likely due to a read error. The chain has TRBV7-9 and TRBJ2-5, with D tentatively TRBD1 (7 bases). Germline V gives CDR1 SEHNR, CDR2 FQNEAQ (reference sequence). This CDR3 is 14 amino acids long. This CDR3 is CVSSQGGQQETQYS. CDR3 bases: TGTGTCAGCAGCCAGGGGGGCCAACAAGAGACCCAGTACTCC.

V usage is TRBV3-2 and J usage is TRBJ2-1; the table's TRBD2 call for D was not verified on the DNA. TRBV3-2 is a listed pseudogene. The CDR3 spans 18 residues. The CDR3 loop reads CASSQDEAGGPILNEQFF. The CDR3 region has the DNA TGTGCCAGCAGCCAAGATGAAGCGGGGGGACCCATTTTAAATGAGCAGTTCTTC.

This clonotype was seen a handful of times. A much larger clone lies a single base off, so this may be a read error. The chain employs TRBV6-5 and TRBJ1-6; D possibly corresponds to TRBD1 (5 bases). V was clipped by 7 bases and J by 7 bases, with 23 bases between them. The CDR3 has 17 amino acids. Germline loops: CDR1 MNHEY, CDR2 SVGAGI. DNA of the CDR3: TGTGCCAGCAAACAGGTTGGAAGGTCCGCGAGGAATTCACCCCTCCACTTT. Translating it yields CASKQVGRSARNSPLHF.

Many counts were recorded for this clonotype. The gene calls are TRBV19 and TRBJ2-5; D is unresolved. Germline CDR1 is LNHDA and CDR2 is SQIVND (reference sequence). The CDR3 extends over 12 amino acids. Trimming took off 0 bases at V and 5 bases at J, with 4 bases between the two ends. CDR3 in DNA: TGTGCCAGTAGTATAGATCGCGAGACCCAGTACTTC. Translated: CASSIDRETQYF.

Comments on this clonotype: This may come from a read error, since a much larger clone is one base off. The chain's CDR3 is CASSPGQGLYKEQFF. The CDR3 DNA is TGTGCCAGCTCACCGGGACAGGGGCTTTACAAGGAGCAGTTCTTC. The chain combines TRBV18 with TRBJ2-1, with 10 positions matching TRBD1. The CDR3 loop spans 15 amino acids. Looked up from germline, CDR1 is KGHSH and CDR2 is LQKENI.

This clonotype was recorded at least ten times. The gene calls are TRBV9 and TRBJ2-5, with D tentatively TRBD2 (5 bases). Germline assignment: CDR1 SGDLS and CDR2 YYNGEE. V gave up 0 bases and J gave up 1 base, with 7 bases separating them. The CDR3 consists of 14 residues. Here the CDR3 reads CASSVGGPQETQYF. CDR3 bases: TGTGCCAGCAGCGTAGGCGGGCCCCAAGAGACCCAGTACTTC.

The gene calls are TRBV20-1 and TRBJ2-2, with 9 bases lining up with TRBD1. The closer fit of TRBJ1-1 to the DNA end suggests the J call may be wrong. From germline, CDR1 is DFQATT and CDR2 SNEGSKA (reference sequence). The CDR3 totals 15 residues. The CDR3 region is CSASDRGNMTTEAFF. DNA for the CDR3: TGCAGTGCCTCGGACAGGGGCAACATGACCACCGAAGCTTTCTTT.

This chain joins TRBV6-4 and TRBJ2-3; D unclear. CDR1 is MRHNA, CDR2 SNTAGT, per germline. Trimming shortened V by 5 bases and J by 1 base, and 13 bases separated the two germline ends. This CDR3 is built from 15 residues. The CDR3 is CASSTLAAGTDTQYF. DNA of the CDR3: TGTGCCAGCAGTACGCTTGCGGCGGGCACAGATACGCAGTATTTT.

This clonotype was observed many times. The chain is built from TRBV11-2 and TRBJ2-7; 10 bases align to TRBD1. This CDR3 is built from 17 residues. Unmatched junction bases numbered 12, after V lost 2 bases and J lost 5 bases. Germline-derived CDR1 and CDR2 are SGHAT and FQNNGV. CDR3 loop: CASSLFSTGQGSHEQYF. Here the CDR3 DNA reads TGTGCCAGCAGCTTATTTTCTACGGGACAGGGGTCCCACGAGCAGTACTTC.

The sample holds many counts of this clonotype. The rearrangement links TRBV7-2 to TRBJ1-2, with TRBD1 as a possible D gene (6 bases). The CDR3 loop spans 13 amino acids. CDR1 and CDR2 from the germline V gene are SGHTA and FQGNSA. V was clipped by 5 bases and J by 3 bases, with 10 bases between them. The CDR3 protein is CASSLDSYYGYTF. In DNA form, the CDR3 reads TGTGCCAGCAGCCTGGACAGCTACTATGGCTACACCTTC.

This clonotype was observed at least ten times. The rearrangement joins TRBV6-5 to TRBJ1-5; possibly TRBD1 for D (6 bases). V lost 5 bases and J 4 bases, leaving 15 bases between the germline ends. From germline, CDR1 is MNHEY and CDR2 SVGAGI. The CDR3 totals 15 residues. The CDR3 spells CASSPAGQMNQPQHF. CDR3 nucleotide sequence: TGTGCCAGCAGTCCCGCCGGACAGATGAATCAGCCCCAGCATTTT.

The CDR3, as DNA: TGCAGTGCTAGGATCGGACAGGCTACAAGAGAGACCCAGTACTTC. Translation gives CSARIGQATRETQYF. This sequence joins TRBV20-1 and TRBJ2-5, with 7 bases identical to TRBD1. CDR3 size: 15 residues. Trimming cost V 3 bases and J 4 bases; bases outside gene matches: 11. CDR1 is DFQATT, CDR2 SNEGSKA, per germline (reference sequence).

This rearrangement joins TRBV7-6 to TRBJ2-7, with D possibly called TRBD1 or TRBD2 (6 bases each). The CDR3 covers 14 residues. The germline gives CDR1 SGHVS, CDR2 FNYEAQ. The V gene lost 5 bases and the J gene lost 1 base, with 12 bases spanning the gap. The CDR3 DNA follows: TGTGCCAGCAGCCATGGGGGGCCTTCCTACGAGCAGTACGTC. This gives the protein CASSHGGPSYEQYV.

This clonotype was counted ten times or more. The V call is TRBV6-1, the J call TRBJ1-2; the match to TRBD1 covers 8 bases. CDR1 is MNHNS, CDR2 SASEGT, per germline. The CDR3 length is 14 residues. The CDR3 DNA reads TGTGCTAACCGAAGGCCAGGGGGCGACTATGGCTACACCTTC. This codes for CANRRPGGDYGYTF.

This clonotype has at least ten counts. CDR3 amino acids: CASSLAAVDGYGYTF. CDR3 DNA: TGCGCCAGCAGCTTGGCTGCGGTGGATGGCTATGGCTACACCTTC. V gene TRBV5-1 combines with J gene TRBJ1-2; D is ambiguous. The V gene lost 0 bases and the J gene lost 4 bases, with 13 bases spanning the gap. Germline lookup yields CDR1 SGHRS and CDR2 YFSETQ. The CDR3 covers 15 residues.

The chain has TRBV7-2 and TRBJ2-3; the match to TRBD1 covers 9 bases. From germline, CDR1 is SGHTA and CDR2 FQGNSA. V gave up 5 bases and J gave up 14 bases; unmatched junction bases: 11. This CDR3 is 13 amino acids long. DNA for the CDR3: TGTGCCAGCAGCCCGCCCGGGGACAGGGAGGTGTATTTT. It translates to CASSPPGDREVYF.

This clonotype was counted once. J is TRBJ2-3 and V is TRBV30; D is unresolved. The CDR3 is made up of 14 amino acids. CDR1 and CDR2 from the germline V gene are GTSNPN and SVGIG (reference sequence). V was pared by 2 bases and J by 0 bases, with 9 bases between. CDR3 in DNA: TGTGCCTGGAGTCCCGGGCCTAGCACAGATACGCAGTATTTT. This translates into CAWSPGPSTDTQYF.

The chain carries TRBV6-5 and TRBJ2-2; 7 bases are a match to TRBD1. The V segment lost 7 bases and the J segment 13 bases; nucleotides outside the gene matches: 18. This CDR3 spans 15 amino acids. Per germline, CDR1 MNHEY and CDR2 SVGAGI. The chain's CDR3 is CASTTRDSSSRGLFF. The CDR3 bases are TGTGCCAGCACCACCCGGGACAGTAGTTCCCGGGGGCTGTTTTTT.

This clonotype was observed many times. The chain joins TRBV20-1 to TRBJ2-2; D possibly corresponds to TRBD1 (5 bases). The V end was cut by 3 bases, the J end by 4 bases, with 15 bases between. In germline, CDR1 is DFQATT, CDR2 SNEGSKA (reference sequence). The CDR3 runs 15 residues. The CDR3 protein is CSASRKGYSTGELFF. The CDR3 DNA reads TGCAGTGCTAGTCGCAAGGGGTATAGCACCGGGGAGCTGTTTTTT.

The CDR3 sequence: CDPGQVYEQYF. The CDR3 DNA follows: TGCGATCCGGGACAGGTTTACGAGCAGTACTTC. The chain uses TRBV29-1 and TRBJ2-7; 8 nucleotides align to TRBD1. Per the germline V gene, CDR1 is SQVTM and CDR2 is ANQGSEA. The CDR3 extends over 11 amino acids.

This clonotype was recorded at least ten times. A read error may explain this, as a much larger clone is one base away. The rearrangement uses TRBV7-9 and TRBJ2-5; 9 bases are shared with TRBD2. CDR1 and CDR2 (germline): SEHNR, FQNEAQ (reference sequence). The CDR3 is 17 amino acids. The CDR3 loop reads CASSLAFQRGVQEPQYF. Here the CDR3 DNA reads TGTGCCAGCAGCTTAGCGTTCCAGCGGGGGGTCCAAGAGCCCCAGTACTTC.

The gene calls are TRBV20-1 and TRBJ1-2; weak D call: TRBD1 (5 bases). The CDR3 runs 13 residues. V was clipped by 2 bases and J by 2 bases, with 9 bases between them. The germline V gene has CDR1 DFQATT and CDR2 SNEGSKA (reference sequence). This CDR3 reads CSARWGQNYGYTF. The CDR3, as DNA: TGCAGTGCTAGATGGGGCCAGAACTATGGCTACACCTTC.

The count of this clonotype is one. V is TRBV12-3 or TRBV12-4 and J is TRBJ1-6; possible D gene TRBD1, 5 bases. V was cut by 4 bases and J by 12 bases, with 10 bases left in between. This CDR3 contains 12 residues. The CDR3 protein is CASSWQGLPLHF. The CDR3, as DNA: TGTGCCAGCAGTTGGCAGGGACTACCCCTCCACTTT.

This clonotype appeared many times. This chain joins TRBV19 and TRBJ1-3; D might be TRBD1 (6 bases). Germline values: CDR1 LNHDA, CDR2 SQIVND (reference sequence). The V and J ends lost 4 bases and 4 bases respectively, with 11 bases between them. The CDR3 runs to 14 residues. The DNA for the CDR3 is TGTGCCAGTAGTAGGCGGACAGAAGGAAACACCATATATTTT. It translates to CASSRRTEGNTIYF.